These 20 T cell receptor beta chains were sequenced from one sample in a study of blood T cell repertoires in COVID-19. Some clones are missing from TCRdb's copy, which holds only in-frame ones; the method was immunoSEQ multiplex PCR. This sample yields 120,000 to 150,000 clones, of which 88% are seen a single time; 10% to 13% belongs to the top ten. The source material was peripheral blood. All receptors come from a man in his 60s with active or convalescent COVID-19.

The rearrangement links TRBV6-5 to TRBJ1-1, with 10 bases aligning to TRBD1. Germline CDR1 reads MNHEY; CDR2 reads SVGAGI. The CDR3 is made up of 15 amino acids. V lost 6 bases, J lost 3 bases, and 7 bases stayed unmatched. This chain's CDR3 is CASRTGGYEHTEAFF. CDR3 DNA: TGTGCCAGCAGGACAGGGGGCTATGAACACACTGAAGCTTTCTTT.

The chain is built from TRBV7-2 and TRBJ2-7; a weak D match, TRBD2 (5 bases). Trimming pared 1 base from V and 6 bases from J, leaving 10 bases between. The CDR3 totals 13 residues. CDR1 is SGHTA, CDR2 FQGNSA, per germline. The CDR3: CASSLGGSAEQYF. The CDR3 DNA is TGTGCCAGCAGCTTAGGAGGTAGCGCCGAGCAGTACTTC.

The chain has TRBV5-4 and TRBJ1-1; TRBD1 matches 11 bases. CDR1 is SGHNT and CDR2 is YYREEE in the germline V gene (reference sequence). Trimming removed 2 bases from V and 3 bases from J; junction bases left unmatched: 6. CDR3 size: 16 residues. The CDR3: CASSFGQGAKDTEAFF. The CDR3 DNA is TGTGCCAGCAGCTTCGGACAGGGGGCGAAGGACACTGAAGCTTTCTTT.

The rearrangement links TRBV5-4 to TRBJ2-1; 14 bases map to TRBD2. V shed 3 bases and J 10 bases; nucleotides not matched to a gene: 3. CDR1 is SGHNT and CDR2 is YYREEE in the germline V gene (reference sequence). The CDR3 has 14 amino acids. The DNA for the CDR3 is TGTGCCAGCAGCTCGGGACTAGCGGGAGTAGAGCAGTTCTTC. Protein product: CASSSGLAGVEQFF. Full variable domain (outside the CDR3, taken from reference TRBV5-4 and TRBJ2-1): ETGVTQSPTHLIKTRGQQVTLRCSSQSGHNTVSWYQQALGQGPQFIFQYYREEENGRGNFPPRFSGLQFPNYSSELNVNALELDDSALYLCASSSGLAGVEQFFGPGTRLTVL.

The chain couples TRBV7-2 to TRBJ2-3, with 8 positions matching TRBD1. V dropped 5 bases and J dropped 2; count of bases not matched to a gene: 3. From germline, CDR1 is SGHTA and CDR2 FQGNSA. This CDR3 comprises 14 residues. CDR3 nucleotides: TGTGCCAGCAGCCAGGACAGGGACACAGATACGCAGTATTTT. Its translation is CASSQDRDTDTQYF.

The chain joins TRBV4-1 to TRBJ2-7, with TRBD2 matching 7 bases. Losses at the gene ends were 1 base for V and 0 bases for J; bases not matched to a gene: 9. The CDR3 is 17 amino acids. Germline V gives CDR1 MGHRA, CDR2 YSYEKL. For the CDR3, the DNA is TGCGCCAGCAGCCAAGGGGGGGGATCCCAACCCTCCTACGAGCAGTACTTC. As protein: CASSQGGGSQPSYEQYF.

This chain connects TRBV7-9 to TRBJ2-7; TRBD1 matches 8 bases. The CDR3 consists of 16 residues. Looked up from germline, CDR1 is SEHNR and CDR2 is FQNEAQ (reference sequence). The junction had 9 bases not matched to a gene; V was cut back by 5 bases and J by 0 bases. This CDR3 reads CASSIIPTGGSYEQYF. The CDR3 bases are TGTGCCAGCAGCATCATCCCCACAGGGGGCTCCTACGAGCAGTACTTC.

The count of this clone is one. The chain couples TRBV4-1 to TRBJ1-1, with D perhaps TRBD1 (5 bases). The length of the CDR3 is 15 residues. The V end lost 0 bases, the J end lost 2 bases, and 10 bases lay between the germline ends. The germline gives CDR1 MGHRA, CDR2 YSYEKL. CDR3 amino acids: CASSQDLQVNTEAFF. The CDR3 region has the DNA TGCGCCAGCAGCCAAGATCTACAGGTCAACACTGAAGCTTTCTTT.

V gene TRBV5-3 combines with J gene TRBJ2-7; 8 bases are shared with TRBD2. TRBV5-3 is known as an ORF, though its function is uncertain. The junction had 2 bases not matched to a gene; V was cut back by 2 bases and J by 1 base. This CDR3 is built from 14 residues. The DNA for the CDR3 is TGTGCCAGAAGCTTAAGCGGGAGTTCCTACGAGCAGTACTTC. This gives the protein CARSLSGSSYEQYF.

V is TRBV19 and J is TRBJ2-2; a weak D match, TRBD2 (6 bases). Trimming took off 7 bases at V and 3 bases at J, with 18 bases between the two ends. The CDR3 spans 16 residues. Looked up from germline, CDR1 is LNHDA and CDR2 is SQIVND (reference sequence). The CDR3 bases are TGTGCCAGTATTACTACCGGGGGTTGGGACACCGGGGAGCTGTTTTTT. Residues: CASITTGGWDTGELFF.

The chain employs TRBV6-5 and TRBJ1-2, with 8 positions matching TRBD1. The length of the CDR3 is 14 residues. CDR1 and CDR2 (germline): MNHEY, SVGAGI. V dropped 10 bases and J dropped 6; count of bases not matched to a gene: 13. CDR3 nucleotides: TGTGCCACCAAGGCCCTACAGGGGGTGAATGGCTACACCTTC. Translating gives CATKALQGVNGYTF.

The chain combines TRBV19 with TRBJ2-3, with TRBD2 matching 7 bases. This CDR3 has 15 residues. V lost 8 bases to trimming and J lost 2 bases; unmatched junction nucleotides: 10. Germline V gene sequence: CDR1 LNHDA, CDR2 SQIVND (reference sequence). Here the CDR3 reads CASSRSGPSTDTQYF. CDR3 DNA: TGTGCCAGTTCCCGTAGCGGGCCCTCCACAGATACGCAGTATTTT.

The chain joins TRBV18 to TRBJ2-7; a possible D gene is TRBD1 (5 bases). The V gene's germline CDR1 is KGHSH and CDR2 LQKENI. The CDR3 runs 15 residues. The V and J ends lost 4 bases and 4 bases respectively, with 17 bases between them. CDR3 loop: CASSQGATLNYEQYF. The CDR3 nucleotides are TGTGCCAGCTCACAAGGGGCGACCTTAAATTACGAGCAGTACTTC.

The chain uses TRBV6-1 and TRBJ1-5; TRBD1 matches 7 bases. V was pared by 2 bases and J by 9 bases, with 4 bases of the junction left unmatched. Germline-derived CDR1 and CDR2 are MNHNS and SASEGT. There are 13 residues in the CDR3. The CDR3 spells CASSETGERPQHF. The CDR3 nucleotides are TGTGCCAGCAGTGAAACAGGGGAGAGGCCCCAGCATTTT.

The gene calls are TRBV5-6 and TRBJ2-2; TRBD2 might be the D (6 bases). Per germline, CDR1 SGHDT and CDR2 YYEEEE. The V end lost 1 base, the J end lost 1 base, and 8 bases lay between the germline ends. CDR3 length equals 15 residues. The CDR3 DNA follows: TGTGCCAGCAGCTTGTTGCGGGAGAACACCGGGGAGCTGTTTTTT. Translated: CASSLLRENTGELFF.

The V gene is TRBV10-1, the J gene TRBJ1-6; D unresolved. Looked up from germline, CDR1 is WNHNN and CDR2 is SYGVQD (reference sequence). The CDR3 extends over 12 amino acids. The V end lost 8 bases, the J end lost 7 bases, and 9 bases lay between the germline ends. The CDR3 region has the DNA TGCGCCAGCGGGCCCGGCAATTCACCCCTCCACTTT. The encoded protein is CASGPGNSPLHF.

This sequence joins TRBV5-1 and TRBJ1-1; TRBD1 aligns across 7 bases. V was pared by 4 bases and J by 6 bases, with 6 bases of the junction left unmatched. CDR3 length: 13 amino acids. The V gene's germline CDR1 is SGHRS and CDR2 YFSETQ. For the CDR3, the DNA is TGCGCCAGCAGCACACAGGGGTACGCTGAAGCTTTCTTT. Translation: CASSTQGYAEAFF.

The V call is TRBV10-3, the J call TRBJ2-7; maybe TRBD2 (5 bases). CDR1 and CDR2 from the germline V gene are ENHRY and SYGVKD. V was trimmed by 0 bases and J by 6 bases, leaving 15 bases between them. The CDR3 length is 15 residues. CDR3 DNA sequence: TGTGCCATCAGTGAGTCGACTCGTCGGGGTCGCGAGCAGTACTTC. Translated: CAISESTRRGREQYF.

This chain joins TRBV5-4 and TRBJ2-1; tentative D call: TRBD1 (6 bases). The CDR3 is made up of 13 amino acids. Between the trimmed V and J ends, which lost 4 bases and 6 bases, there was a span of 11 bases. CDR1 is SGHNT and CDR2 is YYREEE in the germline V gene (reference sequence). CDR3 protein: CASSTPTGNEQFF. CDR3 in DNA: TGTGCCAGCAGCACGCCGACAGGCAATGAGCAGTTCTTC.

The CDR3 nucleotides read TGCGCCAGCAGCTTCCGTCTAGCGGCCCGCACAGATACGCAGTATTTT. This sequence encodes CASSFRLAARTDTQYF. V and J are TRBV4-1 and TRBJ2-3; TRBD2 aligns across 7 bases. Germline V CDR1 and CDR2: MGHRA, YSYEKL. CDR3 length: 16 amino acids. V dropped 5 bases and J dropped 1; count of bases not matched to a gene: 9.